This TCR beta chain is from a study of shared clonotypes between healthy human individuals. Across the whole study: For every donor, three CD4 naive, three CD4 memory, two CD8 naive and one CD8 memory plates were used.

This CDR3 comprises 15 residues. Losses at the gene ends were 1 base for V and 4 bases for J; bases not matched to a gene: 4. Looked up from germline, CDR1 is SGHRS and CDR2 is YFSETQ. Study-level results: The study's rarefaction showed incomplete sorted-subset sequencing despite large depth. With a handful of donors compared, 4.5% to 6.5% of naive CD4 clonotypes were shared.

Template for every sorted-subset replicate PCR totaled around 200 ng DNA, some 30,000 T cell genomes. Method: immunoSEQ multiplex PCR; TCRdb's copy keeps in-frame clones and lacks some. The table includes 2,500,000 or so clones, approximately 93% detected once. Details on this clone: The antigen remains undetermined.

The sample comprised naive CD4+ T cells from PBMCs. The subset is: CD45RA+ positively selected. This receptor was obtained from a young man in good health. Some clones in this sample may be carry-over from other donors' samples. The chain joins TRBV5-1 to TRBJ2-2, with TRBD1 matching over 7 bases. CDR3 bases: TGCGCCAGCAGCTTGATGTCAGGGGGCACCGGGGAGCTGTTTTTT. The encoded protein is CASSLMSGGTGELFF.